Listed here are 13 T cell receptor beta chains from one sample, sequenced in a study of regulatory T cells in long-lasting Graves disease. Sample time point: newly diagnosed GD, antithyroid drugs for less than 3 months. From RNA extracted from PBMCs, the TCR library was made. Construction of the TCR beta libraries employed iRepertoire HTBI primers in conjunction with Arm-PCR of CDR3 regions. Using its own MiXCR run on the multiplex PCR reads, TCRdb lists one record per CDR3 protein. Of roughly 400,000 distinct CDR3 sequences in the sample, approximately 15% are singletons; the top ten hold over 7%. A further study also used this sample, focusing on T cells in Graves' hyperthyroidism and ophthalmopathy.

The starting material was peripheral blood mononuclear cells (PBMCs), obtained at new diagnosis, from a patient treated with antithyroid drugs. The origin of the receptors is a middle-aged woman with Graves disease.

This clonotype was counted at least ten times. This chain joins TRBV6-1 and TRBJ2-7; the D gene is possibly TRBD1 (5 bases). V was trimmed by 7 bases and J by 2 bases, leaving 12 bases between them. Germline V gene data show CDR1 as MNHNS and CDR2 as SASEGT. The CDR3 consists of 13 residues. CDR3 region: CASKMAGPYEQYF. CDR3 bases: TGTGCCAGCAAAATGGCAGGGCCCTACGAGCAGTACTTC.

The chain has TRBV4-2 and TRBJ1-6, with D perhaps TRBD1 (5 bases). The CDR3 is 16 amino acids. CDR1 is LGHNA and CDR2 is YNFKEQ in the germline V gene. Trimming pared 3 bases from V and 5 bases from J, leaving 14 bases between. This CDR3 is CASSQGQLRDNSPLHF. CDR3 in DNA: TGTGCCAGCAGCCAGGGGCAGCTCCGGGATAATTCACCCCTCCACTTT.

The table lists this clonotype with many counts. CDR3 residues: CASSPLTSGSTGELFF. The CDR3 DNA follows: TGTGCCAGCAGTCCCTTAACTAGCGGGAGCACCGGGGAGCTGTTTTTT. This chain joins TRBV12-3 or TRBV12-4 and TRBJ2-2; 11 bases line up with TRBD2. The CDR3 runs 16 residues. J was trimmed by 4 bases and V by 5 bases; bases with no gene match: 6.

This clonotype was seen more than once but under ten times. The chain carries TRBV5-5 and TRBJ2-1; 7 nucleotides line up with TRBD1. V was pared by 4 bases and J by 0 bases, with 10 bases of the junction left unmatched. Germline values: CDR1 SGHKS, CDR2 YYEKEE (reference sequence). The CDR3 is made up of 17 amino acids. The CDR3, as DNA: TGTGCCAGCAGCCTCAGAAGGACAGGCCGCTCCTACAATGAGCAGTTCTTC. Amino acids: CASSLRRTGRSYNEQFF.

There are many counts of this clonotype. The chain has TRBV15 and TRBJ2-7; D may be TRBD1 (6 bases). Trimming pared 0 bases from V and 2 bases from J, leaving 11 bases between. Germline-derived CDR1 and CDR2 are LNHNV and YYDKDF (reference sequence). The CDR3 is 15 amino acids. The chain's CDR3 is CATSRDRGRPYEQYF. The CDR3 bases are TGTGCCACCAGCAGAGACAGGGGCCGACCCTACGAGCAGTACTTC.

The sample holds a few counts of this clonotype. The J gene is TRBJ2-5, the V gene TRBV7-2, with 7 bases lining up with TRBD1. The germline gives CDR1 SGHTA, CDR2 FQGNSA. Germline trimming cut 1 base from V and 5 bases from J; bases unmatched to any gene: 7. CDR3 length: 15 residues. The CDR3 DNA follows: TGTGCCAGCAGCTTAGGAAACAGGGGCGGGGAGACCCAGTACTTC. This codes for CASSLGNRGGETQYF.

This clonotype was observed a handful of times. The CDR3 spells CASSYDGYSGNTIYF. DNA of the CDR3: TGTGCCAGCAGTTACGACGGATACTCTGGAAACACCATATATTTT. V is TRBV6-5 and J is TRBJ1-3, with D unresolved. Germline values: CDR1 MNHEY, CDR2 SVGAGI. CDR3 length: 15 amino acids. V was shortened by 2 bases and J by 0 bases, with 8 bases between the two germline ends.

CDR3 sequence (DNA): TGTGCCAGCAGTGAAGCGGGGTACGGCCACCCCTACAATGAGCAGTTCTTC. Encoded protein: CASSEAGYGHPYNEQFF. This chain links TRBV2 with TRBJ2-1; no clear D. The V gene's germline CDR1 is SNHLY and CDR2 FYNNEI. CDR3 length: 17 residues. The V end was cut by 0 bases, the J end by 2 bases, with 14 bases between. The variable domain in full, with the rest retrieved from reference TRBV2 and TRBJ2-1, is EPEVTQTPSHQVTQMGQEVILRCVPISNHLYFYWYRQILGQKVEFLVSFYNNEISEKSEIFDDQFSVERPDGSNFTLKIRSTKLEDSAMYFCASSEAGYGHPYNEQFFGPGTRLTVL.

This clonotype was detected only a few times. The chain links TRBV6-1 to TRBJ2-1, with D uncertain. CDR3 length: 16 amino acids. V lost 6 bases, J lost 6 bases, and 21 bases lay in between. The germline gives CDR1 MNHNS, CDR2 SASEGT. CDR3 protein: CASSFHELKRLNEQFF. The CDR3 coding sequence is TGTGCCAGCAGCTTTCACGAGTTAAAGCGTCTCAATGAGCAGTTCTTC.

This clonotype has at least ten counts. V usage is TRBV6-9 and J usage is TRBJ2-7, with 8 positions matching TRBD1. The CDR3 spans 14 residues. The junction had 4 bases not matched to a gene; V was cut back by 4 bases and J by 2 bases. Per germline, CDR1 MNHGY and CDR2 SVAAGI. The CDR3 region is CASSSGQAAYEQYF. The CDR3 nucleotides are TGTGCCAGCAGTTCGGGACAGGCCGCCTACGAGCAGTACTTC.

This clonotype occurred many times. This rearrangement joins TRBV12-3 or TRBV12-4 to TRBJ2-1; the match to TRBD2 covers 9 bases. The CDR3 runs 15 residues. J gave up 6 bases and V 6 bases, and 9 bases lay outside the gene matches. In DNA, the CDR3 is TGTGCCAGCAGGCCCGGCGGGGGGGTAATCAATGAGCAGTTCTTC. Protein sequence: CASRPGGGVINEQFF.

Concerning this clonotype itself: A much bigger clone sits one base away, suggesting this may be a read error. J is TRBJ1-2 and V is TRBV2, with TRBD1 as a possible D gene (5 bases). The CDR3 is 14 residues long. V lost 3 bases and J 4 bases, leaving 12 bases between the germline ends. CDR1 is SNHLY and CDR2 is FYNNEI in the germline V gene. The CDR3 is CASSERGRSYGYTF. CDR3 coding DNA: TGTGCCAGCAGTGAGAGGGGACGTAGCTATGGCTACACCTTC. Using reference TRBV2 and TRBJ1-2 for the parts outside the CDR3, the full variable domain is EPEVTQTPSHQVTQMGQEVILRCVPISNHLYFYWYRQILGQKVEFLVSFYNNEISEKSEIFDDQFSVERPDGSNFTLKIRSTKLEDSAMYFCASSERGRSYGYTFGSGTRLTVV.

This clonotype has just a few counts. CDR3 in amino acids: CASSQGLNTGELFF. The DNA for the CDR3 is TGCGCCAGCAGCCAAGGACTGAACACCGGGGAGCTGTTTTTT. The gene calls are TRBV4-1 and TRBJ2-2; no reliable D call. The ends were cut back, 1 base at V and 1 base at J, with 4 bases in the middle. The CDR3 spans 14 residues. CDR1 is MGHRA, CDR2 YSYEKL, per germline.